This TCR beta chain is from a study of T cell responses to AZD1222 COVID-19 vaccine. As for the study in general: Samples with a second dose at about 4 or about 12 weeks were pooled together.

Some clones are missing from TCRdb's copy, which holds only in-frame ones; the method was immunoSEQ multiplex PCR. The sample has approximately 140,000 clones; roughly 90% are singletons. With 4 bases removed from V and 9 bases from J, the gap between germline ends came to 16 bases. Germline V gene sequence: CDR1 MGHRA, CDR2 YSYEKL. This CDR3 has 14 residues. This specimen consisted of peripheral blood, obtained on day 0 of AZD1222 vaccination. This TCR was recovered from an adult in good health. This chain links TRBV4-1 with TRBJ1-5, with D possibly matching TRBD1 (6 bases). DNA for the CDR3: TGCGCCAGCAGCCTTACAGGGTTCGAGACGCCCCAGCATTTT. Protein sequence: CASSLTGFETPQHF.